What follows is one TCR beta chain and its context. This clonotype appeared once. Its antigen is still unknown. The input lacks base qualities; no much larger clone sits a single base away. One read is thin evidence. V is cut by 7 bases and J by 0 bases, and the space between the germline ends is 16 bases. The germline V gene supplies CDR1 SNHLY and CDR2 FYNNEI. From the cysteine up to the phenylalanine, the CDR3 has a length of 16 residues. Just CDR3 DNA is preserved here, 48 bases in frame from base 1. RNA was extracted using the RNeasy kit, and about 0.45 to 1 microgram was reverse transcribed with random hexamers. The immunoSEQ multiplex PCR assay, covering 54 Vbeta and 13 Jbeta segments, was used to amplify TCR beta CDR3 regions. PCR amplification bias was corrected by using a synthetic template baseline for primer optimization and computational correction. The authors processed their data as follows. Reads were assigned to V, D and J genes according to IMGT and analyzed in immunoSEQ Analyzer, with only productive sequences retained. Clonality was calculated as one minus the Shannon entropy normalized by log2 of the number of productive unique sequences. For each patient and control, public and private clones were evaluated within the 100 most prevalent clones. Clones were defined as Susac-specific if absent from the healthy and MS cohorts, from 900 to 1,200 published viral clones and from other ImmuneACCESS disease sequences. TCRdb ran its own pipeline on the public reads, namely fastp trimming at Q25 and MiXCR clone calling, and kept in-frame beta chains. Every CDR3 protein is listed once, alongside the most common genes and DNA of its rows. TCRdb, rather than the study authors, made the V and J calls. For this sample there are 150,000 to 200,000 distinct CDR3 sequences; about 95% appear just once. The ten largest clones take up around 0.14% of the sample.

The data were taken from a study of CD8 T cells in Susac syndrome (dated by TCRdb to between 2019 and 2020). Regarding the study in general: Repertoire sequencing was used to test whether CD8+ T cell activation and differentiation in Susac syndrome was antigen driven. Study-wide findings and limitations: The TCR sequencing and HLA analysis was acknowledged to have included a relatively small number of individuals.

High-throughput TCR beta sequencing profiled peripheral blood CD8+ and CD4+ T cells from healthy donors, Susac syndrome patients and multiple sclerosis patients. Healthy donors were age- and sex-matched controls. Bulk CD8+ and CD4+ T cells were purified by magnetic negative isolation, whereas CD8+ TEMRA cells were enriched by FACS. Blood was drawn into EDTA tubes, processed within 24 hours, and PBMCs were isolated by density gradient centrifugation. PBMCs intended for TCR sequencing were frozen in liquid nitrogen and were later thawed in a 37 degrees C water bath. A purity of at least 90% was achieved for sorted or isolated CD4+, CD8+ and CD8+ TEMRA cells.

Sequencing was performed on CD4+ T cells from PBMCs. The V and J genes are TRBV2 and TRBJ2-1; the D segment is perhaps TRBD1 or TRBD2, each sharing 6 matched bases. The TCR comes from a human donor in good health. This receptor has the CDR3 CASTILGGNSYNEQFF. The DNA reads TGTGCCAGCACGATACTAGGGGGGAACTCCTACAATGAGCAGTTCTTC. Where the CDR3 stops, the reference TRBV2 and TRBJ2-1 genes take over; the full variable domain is EPEVTQTPSHQVTQMGQEVILRCVPISNHLYFYWYRQILGQKVEFLVSFYNNEISEKSEIFDDQFSVERPDGSNFTLKIRSTKLEDSAMYFCASTILGGNSYNEQFFGPGTRLTVL.